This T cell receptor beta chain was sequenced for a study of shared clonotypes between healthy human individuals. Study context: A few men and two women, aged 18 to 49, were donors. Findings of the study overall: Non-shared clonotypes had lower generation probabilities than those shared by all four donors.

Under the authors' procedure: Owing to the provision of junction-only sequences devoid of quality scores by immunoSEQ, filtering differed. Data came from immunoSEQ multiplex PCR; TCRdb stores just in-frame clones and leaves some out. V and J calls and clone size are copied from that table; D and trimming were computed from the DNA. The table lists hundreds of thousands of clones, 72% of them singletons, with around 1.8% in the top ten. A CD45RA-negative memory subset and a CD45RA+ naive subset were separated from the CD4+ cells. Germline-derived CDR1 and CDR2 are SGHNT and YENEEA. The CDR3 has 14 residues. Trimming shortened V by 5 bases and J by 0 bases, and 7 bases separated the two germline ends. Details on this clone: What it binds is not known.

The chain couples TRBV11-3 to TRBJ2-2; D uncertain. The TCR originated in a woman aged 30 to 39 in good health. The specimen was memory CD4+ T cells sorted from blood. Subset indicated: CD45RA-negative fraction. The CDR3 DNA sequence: TGTGCCAGCAGCCCTGGGGCGAACACCGGGGAGCTGTTTTTT. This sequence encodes CASSPGANTGELFF.